This T cell receptor beta chain was captured in a study of T-cell memory formation after mild COVID-19. Study overall: Clusters were largely donor specific.

This clonotype was observed once. Its specificity is not known. TCRdb processed the 5' RACE reads anew with MiXCR; each CDR3 protein has one entry. Of hundreds of thousands of distinct CDR3 sequences in the sample, about a sixth were seen once. Whole-study results and caveats: Contracting CD4+ clones sat mainly in CM and EM; CD8+ in EMRA.

The germline CDR1 and CDR2 sequences are MNHEY and SMNVEV (reference sequence). Deletions cut 6 bases from V and 4 bases from J, with 12 bases between. The CDR3 length is 13 residues. The chain couples TRBV27 to TRBJ1-1, with no clear D. The TCR was taken from a man in his late teens or twenties who had mild COVID-19 (a few samples of this study predate the infection). Cell type and time point are not known. Specimen: PBMCs or a T cell subset sorted from them (not recorded which). The CDR3 DNA is TGTGCCAGCAGCCGCGATCCGGGCACTGAAGCTTTCTTT. Translation: CASSRDPGTEAFF.